Below, 30 T cell receptor beta chains from the same sample are listed, as sequenced in a study of T cells in Graves' hyperthyroidism and ophthalmopathy. The CDR3 regions of TCR beta were amplified from RNA transcripts. When the TCR CDR3 underwent first-round RT-PCR, the HTBI primer set was used. TCRdb reprocessed the multiplex PCR reads with MiXCR, giving one entry per CDR3 protein. The sample records 550,000 to 850,000 distinct CDR3 sequences, roughly a sixth being singletons. The sequenced material came from blood. The receptor set was obtained from a woman aged 50 to 60 with Graves' hyperthyroidism that later progressed to Graves' ophthalmopathy.

The rearrangement joins TRBV19 to TRBJ2-2, with 9 nucleotides matching TRBD1. Germline CDR1 reads LNHDA; CDR2 reads SQIVND (reference sequence). CDR3 length: 16 amino acids. Trimming took 6 bases from V and 4 from J; bases not matched to a gene: 9. The CDR3 coding sequence is TGTGCCAGTAGAGGACAGGGGAGGGGGAGCACCGGGGAGCTGTTTTTT. This codes for CASRGQGRGSTGELFF.

This clonotype was counted only a few times. The chain is built from TRBV20-1 and TRBJ2-2; D not certain. Trimming cost V 1 base and J 7 bases, with 10 bases left between them. Germline loops: CDR1 DFQATT, CDR2 SNEGSKA (reference sequence). CDR3 length equals 13 residues. CDR3: CSARGSTIGELFF. DNA of the CDR3: TGCAGTGCTAGAGGATCGACGATCGGGGAGCTGTTTTTT.

The CDR3 sequence: CASSPSGGLETQYF. In DNA, the CDR3 is TGCGCCAGCAGCCCTAGCGGGGGGCTGGAGACCCAGTACTTC. The rearrangement links TRBV5-1 to TRBJ2-5; 11 nucleotides align to TRBD2. CDR3 size: 14 residues. Unmatched junction bases numbered 4, after V lost 4 bases and J lost 5 bases. The germline gives CDR1 SGHRS, CDR2 YFSETQ.

This clonotype was seen a handful of times. The gene calls are TRBV27 and TRBJ1-1; a weak D match, TRBD1 (5 bases). Germline CDR1 reads MNHEY; CDR2 reads SMNVEV (reference sequence). The CDR3 covers 13 residues. V was cut by 4 bases and J by 3 bases, with 9 bases left in between. Here the CDR3 reads CASSSRGYTEAFF. CDR3 in DNA: TGTGCCAGCAGTTCCCGGGGGTACACTGAAGCTTTCTTT.

This clonotype was seen only a few times. This sequence joins TRBV29-1 and TRBJ2-7, with D possibly TRBD2 on 5 matching bases. The CDR3 runs to 13 residues. Germline CDR1 and CDR2: SQVTM and ANQGSEA. V gave up 3 bases and J gave up 3 bases, with 12 bases separating them. The CDR3 loop reads CSVEVRGIYEQYF. The CDR3 coding sequence is TGCAGCGTTGAGGTTAGAGGGATCTACGAGCAGTACTTC.

The rearrangement joins TRBV3-1 to TRBJ2-7; either TRBD1 or TRBD2 may supply D (5 bases each). V lost 2 bases to trimming and J lost 6 bases, with 29 bases between them. Germline V gene lookup returns CDR1 LGHDT and CDR2 YNNKEL (reference sequence). The CDR3 covers 19 residues. The CDR3 loop reads CASSQRKEVGDGPLREQYF. CDR3 nucleotides: TGTGCCAGCAGCCAAAGAAAGGAGGTAGGGGACGGACCTCTTCGCGAGCAGTACTTC.

The chain carries TRBV19 and TRBJ1-1; unclear D gene. This CDR3 is built from 13 residues. V dropped 11 bases and J dropped 1 base, with 14 bases sitting between them. CDR1 LNHDA and CDR2 SQIVND come from the germline V gene (reference sequence). DNA of the CDR3: TGTGCCGTAATGGCCAGTGGGAACACTGAAGCTTTCTTT. Translation gives CAVMASGNTEAFF.

In its sample, this clonotype was seen a few times. The J gene is TRBJ2-6, the V gene TRBV7-8; the D is unclear. Germline CDR1 is SGHVS and CDR2 is FQNEAQ. This CDR3 region has 15 residues. Trimming shortened V by 5 bases and J by 2 bases, and 10 bases separated the two germline ends. CDR3 protein: CASSTRGAGANVLTF. As DNA, the CDR3 is TGTGCCAGCAGCACTCGTGGGGCTGGGGCCAACGTCCTGACTTTC. Looking up the rest from reference TRBV7-8 and TRBJ2-6 gives the full variable domain: GAGVSQSPRYKVAKRGQDVALRCDPISGHVSLFWYQQALGQGPEFLTYFQNEAQLDKSGLPSDRFFAERPEGSVSTLKIQRTQQEDSAVYLCASSTRGAGANVLTFGAGSRLTVL.

This clonotype was counted many times. The chain employs TRBV3-1 and TRBJ1-2; no definite D call. This CDR3 is 15 amino acids long. V was shortened by 3 bases and J by 2 bases, with 13 bases between the two germline ends. Germline V CDR1 and CDR2: LGHDT, YNNKEL (reference sequence). CDR3 loop: CASSHHWEENYGYTF. The CDR3 nucleotides are TGTGCCAGCAGCCATCACTGGGAGGAGAACTATGGCTACACCTTC.

Ten or more counts support this clonotype. The J gene is TRBJ2-3, the V gene TRBV11-2; a weak D match, TRBD2 (5 bases). CDR1 is SGHAT and CDR2 is FQNNGV in the germline V gene. This CDR3 has 15 residues. Trimming removed 11 bases from V and 0 bases from J, with 18 bases in between. The CDR3 bases are TGTGCCTCTACCAATCGGGGATCTAGCACAGATACGCAGTATTTT. It encodes CASTNRGSSTDTQYF.

This clonotype was counted a few times. V gene TRBV10-2 combines with J gene TRBJ1-5; D perhaps matches TRBD1 (5 bases). This CDR3 region has 15 residues. Germline CDR1 reads WSHSY; CDR2 reads SAAADI. Deletions cut 7 bases from V and 2 bases from J, with 15 bases between. DNA of the CDR3: TGCGCCAGCACTTCCCCCGGGGCGGGCAATCAGCCCCAGCATTTT. This translates into CASTSPGAGNQPQHF.

This clonotype was observed a handful of times. The chain uses TRBV6-1 and TRBJ1-6; no reliable D call. The germline V and J ends were trimmed by 5 bases and 3 bases, with 17 bases remaining between them. Per germline, CDR1 MNHNS and CDR2 SASEGT. The CDR3 contains 17 residues. The chain's CDR3 is CASSPPGGENYNSPLHF. DNA of the CDR3: TGTGCCAGCAGTCCCCCGGGCGGCGAAAACTATAATTCACCCCTCCACTTT.

This clonotype has at least ten counts. This rearrangement joins TRBV2 to TRBJ1-1; D is uncertain. Trimming removed 4 bases at V and 3 bases at J, with 21 bases between. There are 17 residues in the CDR3. Germline V lookup: CDR1 SNHLY, CDR2 FYNNEI. Written as DNA, the CDR3 is TGTGCCAGCAGTGTTTTAACCCCCTTTCAGGAGGACACTGAAGCTTTCTTT. It codes for CASSVLTPFQEDTEAFF.

This clonotype was detected only a few times. The chain uses TRBV7-9 and TRBJ1-2; no definite D call. V lost 6 bases and J lost 2, with 16 bases in between. CDR3 length: 15 amino acids. Germline values: CDR1 SEHNR, CDR2 FQNEAQ (reference sequence). CDR3: CASSLLRDPNYGYTF. The CDR3 DNA follows: TGTGCCAGCAGTCTACTCCGAGATCCCAACTATGGCTACACCTTC.

This clonotype was found many times. V usage is TRBV20-1 and J usage is TRBJ1-6, with TRBD1 as a possible D gene (5 bases). Germline loops: CDR1 DFQATT, CDR2 SNEGSKA (reference sequence). There are 14 residues in the CDR3. The V end was cut by 3 bases, the J end by 7 bases, with 13 bases between. CDR3 residues: CSASPGNRNSPLHF. CDR3 DNA: TGCAGTGCTAGCCCAGGGAATAGGAATTCACCCCTCCACTTT.

This clonotype was seen repeatedly, ten times or more. This chain joins TRBV11-3 and TRBJ2-1; 9 nucleotides align to TRBD1. CDR1 is SGHNT and CDR2 is YENEEA in the germline V gene. V shed 5 bases, J shed 4 bases, and the junction held 6 bases outside the gene matches. CDR3 size: 15 residues. CDR3 in amino acids: CASSAGTGIYNEQFF. The CDR3 DNA follows: TGTGCCAGCAGCGCCGGGACAGGGATTTACAATGAGCAGTTCTTC.

This rearrangement joins TRBV20-1 to TRBJ1-4; no clear D gene. Germline CDR1 reads DFQATT; CDR2 reads SNEGSKA (reference sequence). CDR3 size: 16 residues. The ends were cut back, 6 bases at V and 8 bases at J, with 25 bases in the middle. As DNA, the CDR3 is TGCAGTGCGCATCGCCCCGTTGGGGAGGGAGAAGAAAAACTGTTTTTT. This codes for CSAHRPVGEGEEKLFF.

This clonotype showed up many times. The chain links TRBV24-1 to TRBJ1-1; D possibly corresponds to TRBD1 (5 bases). The CDR3 loop spans 15 amino acids. V shed 3 bases and J shed 3 bases, with 13 bases lying between them. The germline V gene has CDR1 KGHDR and CDR2 SFDVKD. The CDR3 sequence is CATSDASVGHTEAFF. The CDR3 DNA is TGTGCCACCAGTGATGCCAGTGTGGGGCACACTGAAGCTTTCTTT.

This clonotype turned up a few times. One junction end disagrees with the germline gene, perhaps due to a read error. The chain employs TRBV7-2 and TRBJ1-4; D is possibly TRBD1 (6 bases). This CDR3 is 14 amino acids long. Germline V lookup: CDR1 SGHTA, CDR2 FQGNSA. CDR3: CAGSPQGLNEKLFF. The CDR3 nucleotides are TGTGCCGGCAGCCCCCAGGGGCTCAATGAAAAACTGTTTTTT.

This clonotype was seen ten or more times. The CDR3 loop reads CSAPEGLTRDTQYF. The DNA for the CDR3 is TGCAGTGCGCCCGAGGGCCTAACCCGAGATACGCAGTATTTT. The chain employs TRBV20-1 and TRBJ2-3; D is perhaps TRBD2 (5 bases). Germline V gene sequence: CDR1 DFQATT, CDR2 SNEGSKA (reference sequence). CDR3 length equals 14 residues. With 6 bases removed from V and 5 bases from J, the gap between germline ends came to 18 bases.

This clonotype has only a few counts. This chain connects TRBV29-1 to TRBJ1-4; a possible D gene is TRBD1 (6 bases). This CDR3 is 14 amino acids long. Trimming took off 2 bases at V and 8 bases at J, with 15 bases between the two ends. Looked up from germline, CDR1 is SQVTM and CDR2 is ANQGSEA. The CDR3 region is CSVETRGGGEKLFF. The CDR3 DNA reads TGCAGCGTTGAAACCAGGGGAGGCGGCGAAAAACTGTTTTTT.

This chain uses TRBV3-1 with TRBJ1-1, with no clear D. The germline V gene encodes CDR1 LGHDT and CDR2 YNNKEL (reference sequence). V gave up 5 bases and J gave up 1 base, with 11 bases separating them. This CDR3 is built from 14 residues. CDR3 sequence: CASSTRAENTEAFF. As DNA, the CDR3 is TGTGCCAGCAGCACCCGGGCGGAGAACACTGAAGCTTTCTTT.

J is TRBJ2-7 and V is TRBV20-1, with a weak D call TRBD1 (5 bases). CDR1 and CDR2 (germline): DFQATT, SNEGSKA (reference sequence). This CDR3 has 10 amino acids. Trimming took off 6 bases at V and 10 bases at J, with 13 bases between the two ends. The DNA for the CDR3 is TGCAGTGCCACCGACAGTGAACAGTACTTC. This encodes CSATDSEQYF.

CDR3 sequence (DNA): TGTGCCAGCAGCCTCCGATTATACTCTGGGGCCAACGTCCTGACTTTC. Translated: CASSLRLYSGANVLTF. The rearrangement links TRBV5-4 to TRBJ2-6; no definite D call. Trimming left V 4 bases short and J 0 bases short, with 11 bases between. This CDR3 contains 16 residues. Looked up from germline, CDR1 is SGHNT and CDR2 is YYREEE (reference sequence).

The V call is TRBV3-1, the J call TRBJ2-5; 7 bases line up with TRBD1. V gave up 0 bases and J gave up 5 bases; unmatched junction bases: 9. Germline CDR1 and CDR2: LGHDT and YNNKEL (reference sequence). This CDR3 contains 16 residues. CDR3: CASSQEGAGGRETQYF. The CDR3 DNA sequence: TGTGCCAGCAGCCAAGAAGGCGCAGGGGGTCGGGAGACCCAGTACTTC.

The chain is built from TRBV2 and TRBJ2-7; 11 nucleotides align to TRBD1. CDR3 size: 17 residues. Germline V gene lookup returns CDR1 SNHLY and CDR2 FYNNEI. Trimming at V came to 5 bases and at J to 5 bases, leaving 14 bases not matched to a gene. For the CDR3, the DNA is TGTGCCAGCAGTAGCCGGGACAGGGGGTACCGAGGAAACGAGCAGTACTTC. This codes for CASSSRDRGYRGNEQYF.

The rearrangement links TRBV18 to TRBJ2-6; D is perhaps TRBD1 or TRBD2 (6 bases each). The CDR3 contains 17 residues. Germline CDR1 and CDR2: KGHSH and LQKENI. Trimming removed 5 bases at V and 4 bases at J, with 18 bases between. The CDR3 reads CASSRDTAGLGANVLTF. The CDR3, as DNA: TGTGCCAGCTCAAGGGACACCGCGGGGTTGGGGGCCAACGTCCTGACTTTC.

At least ten counts were recorded for this clonotype. The genes are TRBV2 and TRBJ2-4; 8 nucleotides line up with TRBD1. Germline values: CDR1 SNHLY, CDR2 FYNNEI. The CDR3 runs to 14 residues. V shed 8 bases and J 5 bases; nucleotides not matched to a gene: 8. The CDR3 sequence: CASGQGRVENIQYF. The CDR3 region has the DNA TGTGCCAGCGGACAGGGAAGAGTCGAAAACATTCAGTACTTC.

This clonotype was counted only a few times. V and J are TRBV5-1 and TRBJ2-1, with D maybe TRBD2 (7 bases). The CDR3 runs to 15 residues. CDR1 SGHRS and CDR2 YFSETQ come from the germline V gene. The germline V and J ends were trimmed by 2 bases and 0 bases, with 9 bases remaining between them. The CDR3 reads CASSFGGASYNEQFF. CDR3 bases: TGCGCCAGCAGCTTTGGGGGGGCCTCCTACAATGAGCAGTTCTTC.

This clonotype was seen only a few times. The rearrangement links TRBV5-1 to TRBJ1-2; D gene unclear. CDR3 length equals 16 residues. Germline V gene sequence: CDR1 SGHRS, CDR2 YFSETQ. V was trimmed by 0 bases and J by 0 bases, leaving 12 bases between them. The CDR3 DNA is TGCGCCAGCAGCTTGGTCGACGGAGTTACTAACTATGGCTACACCTTC. Translating it yields CASSLVDGVTNYGYTF.